This TCR beta chain derives from a study of shared clonotypes between healthy human individuals. Whole-study results and caveats: Memory subsets had estimated richness that was generally smaller than that of naive subsets.

As for this clone: Its antigen is still unknown.

In the study's own analysis: ImmunoSEQ gave junction-only sequences without quality scores, so filtering differed. Profiled with immunoSEQ multiplex PCR; TCRdb holds only in-frame clones, not every one. V, J and clone size are taken as reported in that table, and D and trimming were inferred from the DNA itself. The table records 2 million to 2.5 million clones, roughly 90% of them present only once. The sequence derives from a man aged 18 to 35 in good health. Some clones in this sample may be carry-over from other donors' samples. Sequencing was done on a sample of naive CD4+ T cells from PBMCs. The subset here: CD45RA+ positively selected.

CDR3 region: CASIKLWRDTQYF. The CDR3 DNA reads TGTGCCAGCATTAAGCTTTGGCGAGATACGCAGTATTTT. This rearrangement joins TRBV7-8 to TRBJ2-3; D uncertain. Between the trimmed V and J ends, which lost 7 bases and 5 bases, there was a span of 13 bases. The CDR3 has 13 residues. CDR1 is SGHVS and CDR2 is FQNEAQ in the germline V gene.